This T cell receptor beta chain was sequenced for a study of technical replicates of blood from a handful of donors. Per the germline V gene, CDR1 is SNHLY and CDR2 is FYNNEI. The CDR3 covers 12 residues. V lost 4 bases and J lost 7; bases outside the gene matches: 4. The repertoire was sequenced with immunoSEQ multiplex PCR; TCRdb's copy has only in-frame clones and lacks some. The table records approximately 58,000 clones, approximately 86% of them present only once. This chain links TRBV2 with TRBJ2-7; 7 nucleotides align to TRBD2. This TCR derives from a human donor in good health. Some clones in this sample may be carry-over from other donors' samples. The specimen sequenced was PBMCs. The CDR3 loop reads CASSGTRAEQYF. The CDR3, as DNA: TGTGCCAGCAGTGGGACTAGAGCGGAGCAGTACTTC.